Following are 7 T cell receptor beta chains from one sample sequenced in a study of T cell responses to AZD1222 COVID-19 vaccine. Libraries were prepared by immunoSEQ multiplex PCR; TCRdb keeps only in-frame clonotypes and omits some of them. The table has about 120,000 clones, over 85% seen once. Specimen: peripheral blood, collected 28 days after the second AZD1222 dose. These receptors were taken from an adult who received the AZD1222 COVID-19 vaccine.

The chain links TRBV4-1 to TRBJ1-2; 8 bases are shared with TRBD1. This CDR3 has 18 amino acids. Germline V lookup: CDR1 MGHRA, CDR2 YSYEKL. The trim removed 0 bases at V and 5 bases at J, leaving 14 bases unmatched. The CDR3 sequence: CASSQDPTGQGLRYGYTF. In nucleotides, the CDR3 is TGCGCCAGCAGCCAAGACCCCACCGGACAGGGCTTGAGGTATGGCTACACCTTC.

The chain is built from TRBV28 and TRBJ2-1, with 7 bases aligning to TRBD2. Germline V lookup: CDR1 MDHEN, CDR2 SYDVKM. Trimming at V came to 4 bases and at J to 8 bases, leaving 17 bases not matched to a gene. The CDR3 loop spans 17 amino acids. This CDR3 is CASSSTGRLAKGDEQFF. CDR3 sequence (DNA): TGTGCCAGCAGTTCCACGGGTAGACTAGCAAAAGGGGATGAGCAGTTCTTC.

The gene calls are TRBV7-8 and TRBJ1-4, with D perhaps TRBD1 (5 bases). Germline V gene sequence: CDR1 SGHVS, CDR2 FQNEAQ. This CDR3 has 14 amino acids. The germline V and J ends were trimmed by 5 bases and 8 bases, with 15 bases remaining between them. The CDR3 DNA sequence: TGTGCCAGCAGCCCTACCGGGGGTGGAGAAAAACTGTTTTTT. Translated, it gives CASSPTGGGEKLFF.

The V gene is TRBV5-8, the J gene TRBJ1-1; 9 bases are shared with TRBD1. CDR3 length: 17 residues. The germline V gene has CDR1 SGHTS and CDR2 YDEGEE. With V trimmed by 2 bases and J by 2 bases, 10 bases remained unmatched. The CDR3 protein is CASSFGTGLRINTEAFF. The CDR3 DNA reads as TGTGCCAGCAGCTTTGGGACAGGGCTTCGAATAAACACTGAAGCTTTCTTT.

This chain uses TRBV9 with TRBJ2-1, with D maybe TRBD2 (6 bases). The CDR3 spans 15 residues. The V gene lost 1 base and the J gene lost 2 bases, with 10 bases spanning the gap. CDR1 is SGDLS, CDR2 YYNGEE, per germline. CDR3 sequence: CASSVRDWAYNEQFF. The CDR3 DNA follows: TGTGCCAGCAGCGTAAGGGACTGGGCCTACAATGAGCAGTTCTTC.

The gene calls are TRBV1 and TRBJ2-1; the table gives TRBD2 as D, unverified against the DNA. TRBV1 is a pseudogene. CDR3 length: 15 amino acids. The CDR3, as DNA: TGCACCAGCAGCCTCGGGACTAGCGGGAGTAATGAGCAGTTCTTC. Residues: CTSSLGTSGSNEQFF.

CDR3 loop: CASRVSDTIYF. DNA for the CDR3: TGTGCCAGCAGAGTTTCTGACACCATATATTTT. The V and J genes are TRBV6-5 and TRBJ1-3; D not certain. Germline assignment: CDR1 MNHEY and CDR2 SVGAGI. V lost 6 bases, J lost 8 bases, and 8 bases lay in between. This CDR3 contains 11 residues.